What follows is one T cell receptor beta chain and its context. The sample originates from a study of blood T cell repertoires in COVID-19. Study-level background: The study drew acute and convalescent COVID-19 samples from the United States, Italy and Spain. T cells, B-cell-depleted T cells, or PBMCs provided the cDNA or gDNA that served as material.

Original data processing: Nucleated cell counts were estimated from reference gene primer amplification. Assay: immunoSEQ multiplex PCR; the TCRdb copy retains only in-frame clones and omits some. The V and J calls and clone size were taken over from that table, and D and trimming were inferred from the DNA. Here the sample spans roughly 250,000 clones, under 90% being singletons. Germline CDR1 and CDR2: SGHRS and YFSETQ. Trimming took 6 bases from V and 3 from J; bases not matched to a gene: 7. This CDR3 has 14 amino acids. This rearrangement joins TRBV5-1 to TRBJ2-7; 9 positions agree with TRBD2. The sample consisted of peripheral blood. This receptor was identified in a woman in her fifties or sixties with active or convalescent COVID-19. CDR3 DNA sequence: TGCGCCAGCAACCGAGCTAGCGGGGTCTACGAGCAGTACTTC. Its protein is CASNRASGVYEQYF.